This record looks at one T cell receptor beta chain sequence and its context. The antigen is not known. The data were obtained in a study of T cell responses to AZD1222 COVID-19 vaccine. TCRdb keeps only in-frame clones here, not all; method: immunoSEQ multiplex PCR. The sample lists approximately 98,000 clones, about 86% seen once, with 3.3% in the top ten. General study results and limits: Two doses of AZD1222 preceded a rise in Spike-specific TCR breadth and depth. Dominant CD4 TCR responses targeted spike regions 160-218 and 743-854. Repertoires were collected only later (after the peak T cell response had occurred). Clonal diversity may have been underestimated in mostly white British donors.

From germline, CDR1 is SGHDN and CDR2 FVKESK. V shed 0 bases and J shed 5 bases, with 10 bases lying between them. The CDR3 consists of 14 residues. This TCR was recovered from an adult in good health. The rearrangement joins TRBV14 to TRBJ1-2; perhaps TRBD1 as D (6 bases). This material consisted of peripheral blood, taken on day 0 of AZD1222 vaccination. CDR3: CASSQEGQGYGYTF. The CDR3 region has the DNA TGTGCCAGCAGCCAAGAGGGGCAGGGGTATGGCTACACCTTC.